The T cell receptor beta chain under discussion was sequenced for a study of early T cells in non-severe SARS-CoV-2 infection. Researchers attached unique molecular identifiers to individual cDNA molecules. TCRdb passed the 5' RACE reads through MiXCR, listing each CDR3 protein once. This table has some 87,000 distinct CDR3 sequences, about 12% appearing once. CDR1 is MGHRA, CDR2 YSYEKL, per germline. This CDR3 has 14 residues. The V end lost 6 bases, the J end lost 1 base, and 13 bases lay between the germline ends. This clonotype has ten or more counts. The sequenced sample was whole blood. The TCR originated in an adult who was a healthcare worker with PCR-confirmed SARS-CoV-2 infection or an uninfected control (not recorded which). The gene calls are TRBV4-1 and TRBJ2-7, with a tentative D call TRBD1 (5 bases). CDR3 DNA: TGCGCCAGCAGGCCAGACAGTGGTTCCTACGAGCAGTACTTC. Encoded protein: CASRPDSGSYEQYF.